This T cell receptor (beta chain) appears in the sequencing data of a study of cytomegalovirus exposure and HLA in healthy donors. The PCR employed 60 Vbeta primers together with 13 Jbeta primers. TCRdb's copy holds only in-frame clones and misses some; the assay was immunoSEQ multiplex PCR. The table lists some 150,000 clones, approximately 80% of them singletons. The germline V gene encodes CDR1 SGHNT and CDR2 YENEEA. The CDR3 runs 14 residues. As for this clone: The junction shows a germline mismatch at one end, possibly a read error.

The V call is TRBV11-3, the J call TRBJ2-1; D gene unclear. The source is a man in his late teens or twenties in good health and CMV-seropositive. The specimen was PBMCs. In DNA form, the CDR3 reads TGTGCCAGCAGCGTAGAATGGAGCAACAATGAGCAGTTCTTC. This encodes CASSVEWSNNEQFF. Full variable domain (outside the CDR3, taken from reference TRBV11-3 and TRBJ2-1): EAGVVQSPRYKIIEKKQPVAFWCNPISGHNTLYWYLQNLGQGPELLIRYENEEAVDDSQLPKDRFSAERLKGVDSTLKIQPAELGDSAVYLCASSVEWSNNEQFFGPGTRLTVL.